The 9 T cell receptor beta chains listed next were all sequenced from one sample in a study of OX40 agonist ivuxolimab in advanced cancers. Clones were sequenced by immunoSEQ multiplex PCR, and TCRdb holds only the in-frame ones, with some missing. The sample holds 45,000 to 55,000 clones, 90% to 95% seen once. This material consisted of CD4+ or CD8+ T cells sorted from blood, taken in a trial of the OX40 agonist ivuxolimab. The source of these receptors is an adult with an advanced solid tumor such as melanoma, head and neck, liver or kidney cancer.

This clone was seen once. The CDR3 region is CASSLRPITYGYTF. The CDR3 DNA reads as TGTGCCAGCAGTCTACGACCAATAACTTATGGCTACACCTTC. The chain links TRBV28 to TRBJ1-2; D remains unclear. Germline V gives CDR1 MDHEN, CDR2 SYDVKM. Between the trimmed V and J ends, which lost 5 bases and 5 bases, there was a span of 15 bases. The CDR3 consists of 14 residues.

This rearrangement joins TRBV28 to TRBJ2-7; D might be TRBD1 (6 bases). This CDR3 is built from 12 residues. Deletions cut 2 bases from V and 7 bases from J, with 9 bases between. Germline CDR1 reads MDHEN; CDR2 reads SYDVKM. CDR3 amino acids: CASSLGGGEQYF. The CDR3 coding sequence is TGTGCCAGCAGTTTAGGGGGCGGGGAGCAGTACTTC.

The chain has TRBV19 and TRBJ2-1, with a weak D call TRBD1 (5 bases). This CDR3 is 12 amino acids long. V was shortened by 10 bases and J by 2 bases, with 9 bases between the two germline ends. In germline, CDR1 is LNHDA, CDR2 SQIVND (reference sequence). The CDR3 sequence is CATSGTYNEQFF. In nucleotides, the CDR3 is TGTGCCACTTCAGGGACCTACAATGAGCAGTTCTTC.

The chain combines TRBV4-1 with TRBJ1-1; 7 bases are shared with TRBD1. This CDR3 is 13 amino acids long. With V trimmed by 4 bases and J by 3 bases, 2 bases remained unmatched. Germline assignment: CDR1 MGHRA and CDR2 YSYEKL. Written as DNA, the CDR3 is TGCGCCAGCAGCCGTACAGGGGACACTGAAGCTTTCTTT. Translation gives CASSRTGDTEAFF.

The chain couples TRBV9 to TRBJ1-4, with unresolved D. This CDR3 is 15 amino acids long. The V gene's germline CDR1 is SGDLS and CDR2 YYNGEE. Trimming removed 0 bases at V and 4 bases at J, with 10 bases between. The CDR3 protein is CASSVAADRNEKLFF. The CDR3 DNA reads TGTGCCAGCAGCGTAGCGGCGGACCGTAATGAAAAACTGTTTTTT.

This rearrangement joins TRBV28 to TRBJ2-7; TRBD2 aligns across 9 bases. The V and J ends lost 5 bases and 2 bases, in that order; junction bases with no gene match: 4. The CDR3 spans 14 residues. Germline CDR1 MDHEN, CDR2 SYDVKM. CDR3: CASSGSGGTYEQYF. In DNA, the CDR3 is TGTGCCAGCAGTGGTAGCGGGGGAACCTACGAGCAGTACTTC.

The V and J genes are TRBV28 and TRBJ2-2; the match to TRBD1 covers 9 bases. The length of the CDR3 is 16 residues. Germline assignment: CDR1 MDHEN and CDR2 SYDVKM. With V trimmed by 5 bases and J by 9 bases, 13 bases remained unmatched. The CDR3: CASSPHLGQGFRELFF. The CDR3 DNA sequence: TGTGCCAGCAGTCCCCACCTAGGACAGGGGTTTCGGGAGCTGTTTTTT. Together with reference TRBV28 and TRBJ2-2, the CDR3 gives the full variable domain: DVKVTQSSRYLVKRTGEKVFLECVQDMDHENMFWYRQDPGLGLRLIYFSYDVKMKEKGDIPEGYSVSREKKERFSLILESASTNQTSMYLCASSPHLGQGFRELFFGEGSRLTVL.

The chain joins TRBV7-9 to TRBJ2-7; 10 positions agree with TRBD1. The length of the CDR3 is 18 residues. With 7 bases clipped from V and 1 base from J, the junction kept 16 bases outside the gene matches. In germline, CDR1 is SEHNR, CDR2 FQNEAQ (reference sequence). CDR3 sequence: CASTDGTGEKGRSYEQYF. DNA of the CDR3: TGTGCCAGCACCGATGGGACAGGGGAAAAGGGAAGGTCCTACGAGCAGTACTTC.

The DNA of the CDR3 is TGTGCCAGCCAACGACAAGAGACCCAGTACTTC. This codes for CASQRQETQYF. The chain uses TRBV27 and TRBJ2-5; D not certain. CDR1 and CDR2 from the germline V gene are MNHEY and SMNVEV (reference sequence). This CDR3 spans 11 amino acids. V was clipped by 8 bases and J by 2 bases, with 6 bases between them.